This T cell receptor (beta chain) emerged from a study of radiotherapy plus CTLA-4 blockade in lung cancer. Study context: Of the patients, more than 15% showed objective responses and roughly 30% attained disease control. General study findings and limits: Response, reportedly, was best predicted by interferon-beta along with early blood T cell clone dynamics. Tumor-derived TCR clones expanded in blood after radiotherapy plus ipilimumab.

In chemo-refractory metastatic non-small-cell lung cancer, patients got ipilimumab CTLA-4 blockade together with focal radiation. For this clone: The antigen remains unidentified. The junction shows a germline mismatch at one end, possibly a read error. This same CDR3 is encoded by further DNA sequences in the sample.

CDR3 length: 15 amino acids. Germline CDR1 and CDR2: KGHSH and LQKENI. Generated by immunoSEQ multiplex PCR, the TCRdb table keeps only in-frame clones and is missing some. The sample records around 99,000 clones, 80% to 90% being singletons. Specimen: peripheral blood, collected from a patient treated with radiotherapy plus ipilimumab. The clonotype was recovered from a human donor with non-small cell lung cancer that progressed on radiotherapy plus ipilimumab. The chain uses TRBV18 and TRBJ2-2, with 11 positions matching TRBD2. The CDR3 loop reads CASSPLAGDTGELFF. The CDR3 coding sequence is TGTGCCAGCTCGCCACTAGCGGGAGACACCGGGGAGCTGTTTTTT.